The sample holds a few counts of the clone carrying this T cell receptor beta chain. Its antigen is still unknown. This same CDR3 is encoded by further DNA sequences in the sample. Generated by immunoSEQ multiplex PCR, the TCRdb table keeps only in-frame clones and is missing some. The profile covers around 420,000 clones, with 70% to 90% appearing a single time and 3.6% taken by the ten largest. These data originate in a study of Ad26.COV2.S vaccination and SARS-CoV-2 variants. Study overall: Into the muscle, Ad26.COV2.S was dosed once or twice, 56 days apart.

Germline V gene data show CDR1 as GTSNPN and CDR2 as SVGIG (reference sequence). V was cut by 1 base and J by 4 bases, with 2 bases left in between. This CDR3 is 11 amino acids long. As to treatment: 15 to 20 received Ad26.COV2.S at low or high dose, single or two shots; about 5 received placebo; per-sample allocation not given. Sampling occurred on day 63 after the first vaccine or placebo injection. The study, taken as a whole, reports: Substantial response breadth was reportedly seen for spike-specific CD8+ and CD4+ T cells after vaccination.

The receptor was derived from a person aged 18-65 years who received the Ad26.COV2.S COVID-19 vaccine or a placebo. The chain carries TRBV30 and TRBJ1-3; D remains unclear. The input for sequencing was peripheral blood, taken in a trial of Ad26.COV2.S vaccine versus placebo. The CDR3 coding sequence is TGTGCCTGGAGTGAGGGAAACACCATATATTTT. Translation gives CAWSEGNTIYF.